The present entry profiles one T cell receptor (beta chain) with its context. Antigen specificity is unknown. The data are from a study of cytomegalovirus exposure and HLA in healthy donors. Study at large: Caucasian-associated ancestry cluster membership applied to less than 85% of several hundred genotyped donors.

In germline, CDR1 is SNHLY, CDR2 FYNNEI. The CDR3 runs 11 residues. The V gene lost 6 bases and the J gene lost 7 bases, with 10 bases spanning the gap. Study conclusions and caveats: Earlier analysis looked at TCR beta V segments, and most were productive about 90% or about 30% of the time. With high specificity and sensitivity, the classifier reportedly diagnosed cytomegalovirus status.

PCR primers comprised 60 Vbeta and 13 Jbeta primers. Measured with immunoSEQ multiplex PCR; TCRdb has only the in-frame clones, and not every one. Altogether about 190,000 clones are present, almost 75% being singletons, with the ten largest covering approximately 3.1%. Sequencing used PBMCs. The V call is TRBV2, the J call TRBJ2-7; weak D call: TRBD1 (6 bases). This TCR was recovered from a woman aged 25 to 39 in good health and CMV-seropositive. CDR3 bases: TGTGCCAGCAGCCGGGACACGGAGCAGTACTTC. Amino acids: CASSRDTEQYF.